The rows below give T cell receptor beta chains drawn from one sample of a study. A single record per CDR3 protein comes from TCRdb applying MiXCR to the 5' RACE reads. The sample includes a few thousand distinct CDR3 sequences, about 69% of them seen just once. The sequencing input was Tregs sorted from blood. These receptors were obtained from a female donor with breast cancer. The CDR3 runs from the conserved cysteine through the conserved F or W. D genes are given only for firm matches. A clone size is listed for some rows: how often the clone was seen (once, few, many), or a class if it is expanded.

>TRBJ1-2|NA|NA|TRBV4-1
CASSRPLDGDGYTF
TGCGCCAGCAGTCGACCTCTGGATGGGGATGGCTACACCTTC
>TRBJ2-7|NA|NA|TRBV5-1
CASSLDNTYEQYF
TGCGCCAGCAGCTTGGACAACACCTACGAGCAGTACTTC
>TRBJ2-7|NA|NA|TRBV5-1
CASSEGAGPSYEQYF
TGCGCCAGCAGCGAAGGAGCGGGTCCCTCCTACGAGCAGTACTTC
>TRBJ2-1|TRBD2|NA|TRBV3-1
CASSPRTSGGEQFF
TGTGCCAGCAGCCCCCGGACTAGCGGGGGTGAGCAGTTCTTC
>TRBJ2-6|NA|few|TRBV7-6
CASSPTLDKSGANVLTF
TGTGCCAGCAGCCCCACCCTCGACAAATCTGGGGCCAACGTCCTGACTTTC
>TRBJ2-2|TRBD1|NA|TRBV27
CASRRDRGPGELFF
TGTGCCAGCAGACGGGACAGGGGGCCCGGGGAGCTGTTTTTT
>TRBJ1-1|NA|few|TRBV7-2
CASSLDSMNTEAFF
TGTGCCAGCAGCTTAGACAGCATGAACACTGAAGCTTTCTTT
>TRBJ2-7|TRBD1|NA|TRBV4-1
CASSHAGTAYEQYF
TGCGCCAGCAGCCACGCTGGGACAGCCTACGAGCAGTACTTC
>TRBJ2-2|TRBD1|NA|TRBV29-1
CSVGRTGTGELFF
TGCAGCGTTGGTAGGACAGGCACCGGGGAGCTGTTTTTT
>TRBJ2-2|NA|NA|TRBV3-1
CASRIIRTGELFF
TGTGCCAGCCGGATAATTCGGACCGGGGAGCTGTTTTTT
>TRBJ1-1|NA|few|TRBV10-2
CASSEGKNTEAFF
TGCGCCAGCAGTGAGGGAAAGAACACTGAAGCTTTCTTT
>TRBJ2-7|TRBD2|NA|TRBV7-8
CASRPREASGVQYF
TGTGCCAGCAGACCTAGGGAGGCTAGCGGAGTGCAGTACTTC
>TRBJ2-7|NA|NA|TRBV12-3/TRBV12-4
CASNNRVGYEQYF
TGTGCCAGCAACAACAGGGTGGGCTACGAGCAGTACTTC
>TRBJ2-7|TRBD1|NA|TRBV29-1
CSARMGQGAYEQYF
TGCAGCGCCAGAATGGGACAGGGGGCGTACGAGCAGTACTTC
>TRBJ1-5|TRBD1|NA|TRBV4-2
CASSQGTDSNQPQHF
TGCGCCAGCAGCCAAGGGACAGATAGCAATCAGCCCCAGCATTTT
>TRBJ2-1|NA|NA|TRBV5-1
CASGESGYSYNEQFF
TGCGCCAGCGGAGAGAGCGGTTACTCCTACAATGAGCAGTTCTTC
>TRBJ2-5|NA|NA|TRBV20-1
CSASNFETQYF
TGCAGTGCTAGTAACTTTGAGACCCAGTACTTC
>TRBJ2-1|TRBD1|NA|TRBV5-6
CASSPVSGTGDVNEQFF
TGTGCCAGCAGCCCAGTATCCGGGACAGGGGATGTCAATGAGCAGTTCTTC
>TRBJ1-6|TRBD1|NA|TRBV28
CASSGTGESPLHF
TGTGCCAGCAGCGGGACAGGAGAATCACCCCTCCACTTT
>TRBJ2-1|TRBD2|NA|TRBV7-3
CASSLGLAIDEQFF
TGTGCCAGCAGCTTGGGACTAGCGATAGATGAGCAGTTCTTC
>TRBJ2-3|NA|NA|TRBV12-3/TRBV12-4
CASMGGLNTQYF
TGTGCCAGCATGGGGGGCCTAAATACGCAGTATTTT
>TRBJ1-3|NA|NA|TRBV6-5
CASSPGPDGNTIYF
TGTGCCAGCAGCCCGGGACCCGATGGAAACACCATATATTTT
>TRBJ2-1|NA|NA|TRBV27
CASSLAGTDYHNEQFF
TGTGCCAGCAGCCTCGCCGGGACTGACTATCACAATGAGCAGTTCTTC
>TRBJ1-5|NA|NA|TRBV6-1
CASSVRQGGNQPQHF
TGTGCCAGCAGTGTTAGGCAGGGAGGCAACCAGCCCCAGCATTTT